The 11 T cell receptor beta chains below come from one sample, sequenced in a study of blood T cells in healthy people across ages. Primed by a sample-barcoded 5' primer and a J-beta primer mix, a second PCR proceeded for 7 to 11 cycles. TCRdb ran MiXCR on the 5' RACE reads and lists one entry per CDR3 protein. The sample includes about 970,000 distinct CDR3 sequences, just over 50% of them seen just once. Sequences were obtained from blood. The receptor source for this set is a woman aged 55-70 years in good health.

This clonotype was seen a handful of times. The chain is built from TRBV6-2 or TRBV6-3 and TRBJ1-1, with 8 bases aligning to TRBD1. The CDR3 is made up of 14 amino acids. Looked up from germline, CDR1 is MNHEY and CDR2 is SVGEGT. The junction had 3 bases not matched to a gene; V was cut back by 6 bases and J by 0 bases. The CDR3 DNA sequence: TGTGCCAGCAGACGGACAGGGATGAACACTGAAGCTTTCTTT. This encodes CASRRTGMNTEAFF.

The CDR3: CASQGVAGANVLTF. In DNA form, the CDR3 reads TGTGCCAGTCAGGGGGTAGCAGGGGCCAACGTCCTGACTTTC. J is TRBJ2-6 and V is TRBV12-3 or TRBV12-4; 7 bases align to TRBD1. Trimming removed 9 bases from V and 4 bases from J; junction bases left unmatched: 6. There are 14 residues in the CDR3.

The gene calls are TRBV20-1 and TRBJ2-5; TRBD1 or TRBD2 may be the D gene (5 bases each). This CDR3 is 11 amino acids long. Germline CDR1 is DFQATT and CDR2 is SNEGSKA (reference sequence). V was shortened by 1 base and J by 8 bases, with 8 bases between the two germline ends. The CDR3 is CSARGDGTQYF. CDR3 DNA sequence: TGCAGTGCTAGAGGGGACGGAACCCAGTACTTC.

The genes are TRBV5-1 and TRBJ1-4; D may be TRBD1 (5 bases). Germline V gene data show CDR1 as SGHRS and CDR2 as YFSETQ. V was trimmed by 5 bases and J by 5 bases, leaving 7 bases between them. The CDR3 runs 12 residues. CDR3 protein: CASRQGNEKLFF. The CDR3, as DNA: TGCGCCAGCAGGCAGGGAAATGAAAAACTGTTTTTT.

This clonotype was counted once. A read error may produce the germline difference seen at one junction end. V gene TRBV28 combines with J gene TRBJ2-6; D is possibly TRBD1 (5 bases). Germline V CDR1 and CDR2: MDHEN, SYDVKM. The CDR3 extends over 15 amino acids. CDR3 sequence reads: CASSFYGSGANVPTF. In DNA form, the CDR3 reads TGTGCCAGCAGTTTCTACGGCTCTGGGGCCAACGTCCCGACTTTC.

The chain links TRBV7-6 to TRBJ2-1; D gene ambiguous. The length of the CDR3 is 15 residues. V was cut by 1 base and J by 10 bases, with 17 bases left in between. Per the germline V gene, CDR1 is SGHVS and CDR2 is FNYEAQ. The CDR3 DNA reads TGTGCCAGCAGCTTAGAGTTGTCTGCTAACTACGAGCAGTTCTTC. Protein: CASSLELSANYEQFF. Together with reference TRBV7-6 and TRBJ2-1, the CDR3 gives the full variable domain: GAGVSQSPRYKVTKRGQDVALRCDPISGHVSLYWYRQALGQGPEFLTYFNYEAQQDKSGLPNDRFSAERPEGSISTLTIQRTEQRDSAMYRCASSLELSANYEQFFGPGTRLTVL.

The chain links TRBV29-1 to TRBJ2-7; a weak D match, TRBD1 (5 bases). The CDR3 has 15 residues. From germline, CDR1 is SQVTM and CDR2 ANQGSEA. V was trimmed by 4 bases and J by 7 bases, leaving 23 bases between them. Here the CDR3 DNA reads TGCAGCGTTGGGGGCCTCCACCATTCCTACAATGAGCAGTACTTC. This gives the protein CSVGGLHHSYNEQYF.

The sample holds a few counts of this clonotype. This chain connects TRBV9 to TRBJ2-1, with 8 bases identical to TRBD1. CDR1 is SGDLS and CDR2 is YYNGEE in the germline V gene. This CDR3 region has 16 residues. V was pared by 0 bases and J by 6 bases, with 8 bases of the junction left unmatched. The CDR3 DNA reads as TGTGCCAGCAGCGTAGCTAGTCAGGGGGCTGGCAATGAGCAGTTCTTC. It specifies CASSVASQGAGNEQFF.

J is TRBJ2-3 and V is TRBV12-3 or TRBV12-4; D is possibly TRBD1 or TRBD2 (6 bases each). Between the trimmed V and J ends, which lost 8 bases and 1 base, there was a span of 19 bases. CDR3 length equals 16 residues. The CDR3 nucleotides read TGTGCCAGCGGGTGGGGGGCGCGTATTGGCACAGATACGCAGTATTTT. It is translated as CASGWGARIGTDTQYF.

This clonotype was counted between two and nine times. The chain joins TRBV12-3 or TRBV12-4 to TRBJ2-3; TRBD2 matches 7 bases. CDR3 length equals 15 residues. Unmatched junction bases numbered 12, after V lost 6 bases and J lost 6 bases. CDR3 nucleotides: TGTGCCAGCAGACTCGGCGGGAGTCGAGGGGATACGCAGTATTTT. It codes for CASRLGGSRGDTQYF.

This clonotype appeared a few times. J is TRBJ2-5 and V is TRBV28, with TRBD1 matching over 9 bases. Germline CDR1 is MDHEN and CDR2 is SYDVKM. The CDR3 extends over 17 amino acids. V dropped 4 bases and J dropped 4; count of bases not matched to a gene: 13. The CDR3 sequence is CASSSRHPDRGLETQYF. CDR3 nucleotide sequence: TGTGCCAGCAGTTCCCGTCATCCGGACAGGGGCCTAGAGACCCAGTACTTC.